Sequencing of this T cell receptor beta chain was carried out in a study of radiation and T cells in renal cell carcinoma. Overall study context: Nephrectomy followed 15 Gy stereotactic body radiation by 4 weeks.

The CDR3 length is 13 residues. CDR1 and CDR2 from the germline V gene are SGDLS and YYNGEE. J was trimmed by 8 bases and V by 4 bases; bases with no gene match: 8. Sequenced by immunoSEQ multiplex PCR; TCRdb stores in-frame clones only, minus some. This table holds about 130,000 clones, over 75% found once. Time point reported: baseline pretreatment blood. Treatment in this sample: 15 Gy SBRT to primary tumor, nephrectomy 4 weeks later. This receptor was obtained from a woman in her forties or fifties with renal cell carcinoma. The sequencing here drew on blood, taken from a patient whose treatment included radiotherapy and nephrectomy. This sequence joins TRBV9 and TRBJ1-2, with 7 bases aligning to TRBD1. CDR3 sequence (DNA): TGTGCCAGCAGCCCAGGGGGTCTGGGCGGCTACACCTTC. Translating gives CASSPGGLGGYTF.